Listed here are 19 T cell receptor beta chains from one sample, sequenced in a study of shared clonotypes between healthy human individuals. Assay: immunoSEQ multiplex PCR; the TCRdb copy retains only in-frame clones and omits some. This repertoire shows over 1.4 million clones, about 96% found once; its top ten account for 1.2%. The sample was naive CD4+ T cells sorted from blood. Sample subset: CD45RA+ positively selected. The receptors come from a man in his thirties or forties in good health.

The rearrangement uses TRBV28 and TRBJ1-4, with D possibly being TRBD1 (5 bases). V dropped 3 bases and J dropped 8 bases, with 16 bases sitting between them. The CDR3 spans 15 residues. Germline-derived CDR1 and CDR2 are MDHEN and SYDVKM. CDR3 amino acids: CASSFRAWGEEKLFF. CDR3 DNA sequence: TGTGCCAGCAGTTTCAGGGCATGGGGGGAGGAAAAACTGTTTTTT.

The chain joins TRBV25-1 to TRBJ1-1; D is unclear. The CDR3 runs to 11 residues. Germline CDR1 reads MGHDK; CDR2 reads SYGVNS. V was clipped by 2 bases and J by 8 bases, with 6 bases between them. CDR3 in amino acids: CASSERMEAFF. The CDR3 nucleotides are TGTGCCAGCAGTGAAAGGATGGAAGCTTTCTTT.

The V and J genes are TRBV29-1 and TRBJ2-7, with 9 bases fitting TRBD1. The CDR3 is 13 residues long. CDR1 is SQVTM and CDR2 is ANQGSEA in the germline V gene. With 7 bases clipped from V and 3 bases from J, the junction kept 7 bases outside the gene matches. The CDR3 loop reads CSAADRGDYEQYF. DNA for the CDR3: TGCAGCGCCGCGGACAGGGGCGACTACGAGCAGTACTTC.

For this clone: This specimen includes other DNA sequences encoding the same CDR3. The chain couples TRBV4-1 to TRBJ2-3, with 8 bases matching TRBD2. Trimming removed 1 base from V and 0 bases from J; junction bases left unmatched: 3. In germline, CDR1 is MGHRA, CDR2 YSYEKL. This CDR3 spans 16 amino acids. CDR3 residues: CASSQVLAASTDTQYF. CDR3 in DNA: TGCGCCAGCAGCCAAGTACTAGCGGCTAGCACAGATACGCAGTATTTT.

As for this clone: Other nucleotide sequences from this sample produce the same CDR3. The V and J genes are TRBV18 and TRBJ1-5; the D gene is possibly TRBD1 (5 bases). Germline values: CDR1 KGHSH, CDR2 LQKENI. Trimming removed 1 base from V and 0 bases from J, with 7 bases in between. The CDR3 totals 15 residues. The CDR3 sequence: CASSPRGDSNQPQHF. The CDR3 DNA reads TGTGCCAGCTCACCACGGGGGGATAGCAATCAGCCCCAGCATTTT.

The chain couples TRBV10-2 to TRBJ2-2; perhaps TRBD2 as D (6 bases). The CDR3 length is 15 residues. The V end was cut by 3 bases, the J end by 1 base, with 9 bases between. CDR1 is WSHSY and CDR2 is SAAADI in the germline V gene. CDR3 DNA: TGCGCCAGCAGTGAATTTAGCGGGAACACCGGGGAGCTGTTTTTT. Amino acid sequence: CASSEFSGNTGELFF.

This rearrangement joins TRBV6-5 to TRBJ2-7; 9 bases are shared with TRBD2. This CDR3 has 15 residues. The germline gives CDR1 MNHEY, CDR2 SVGAGI. Germline trimming cut 3 bases from V and 0 bases from J; bases unmatched to any gene: 3. The DNA of the CDR3 is TGTGCCAGCAGTTATCGGACTAGCGCCTCCTACGAGCAGTACTTC. Translation gives CASSYRTSASYEQYF.

V usage is TRBV5-1 and J usage is TRBJ1-1; 8 bases fit TRBD1. CDR3 size: 15 residues. The V gene's germline CDR1 is SGHRS and CDR2 YFSETQ. V shed 3 bases and J 5 bases; nucleotides not matched to a gene: 9. Here the CDR3 reads CASSSKTGGRTEAFF. For the CDR3, the DNA is TGCGCCAGCAGCTCGAAAACAGGGGGAAGAACTGAAGCTTTCTTT.

J is TRBJ2-2 and V is TRBV7-6, with 11 bases identical to TRBD2. Per the germline V gene, CDR1 is SGHVS and CDR2 is FNYEAQ. V gave up 1 base and J gave up 4 bases; unmatched junction bases: 5. CDR3 length equals 17 residues. The CDR3 spells CASSLELAGVFTGELFF. For the CDR3, the DNA is TGTGCCAGCAGCTTAGAACTAGCGGGAGTGTTCACCGGGGAGCTGTTTTTT.

The J gene is TRBJ2-7, the V gene TRBV19; 10 bases are a match to TRBD2. The V segment lost 10 bases and the J segment 3 bases; nucleotides outside the gene matches: 9. CDR1 is LNHDA, CDR2 SQIVND, per germline (reference sequence). The CDR3 is 14 residues long. Here the CDR3 reads CATRRTSGYYEQYF. CDR3 coding DNA: TGTGCCACTCGACGGACTAGCGGTTACTACGAGCAGTACTTC.

The V and J genes are TRBV4-1 and TRBJ2-1; 9 bases line up with TRBD2. The CDR3 sequence is 18 residues long. Germline trimming cut 4 bases from V and 5 bases from J; bases unmatched to any gene: 15. From germline, CDR1 is MGHRA and CDR2 YSYEKL. This CDR3 is CASSLKNLAGLQNNEQFF. The CDR3 nucleotides are TGCGCCAGCAGCCTCAAGAACCTAGCGGGACTACAAAACAATGAGCAGTTCTTC.

The chain links TRBV28 to TRBJ2-1; D gene unclear. The CDR3 is 12 residues long. V was cut by 8 bases and J by 0 bases, with 5 bases left in between. The V gene's germline CDR1 is MDHEN and CDR2 SYDVKM. The DNA of the CDR3 is TGTGCCAGCTGGGGCTCCTACAATGAGCAGTTCTTC. This codes for CASWGSYNEQFF. Based on the CDR3 plus reference TRBV28 and TRBJ2-1, the full variable domain is DVKVTQSSRYLVKRTGEKVFLECVQDMDHENMFWYRQDPGLGLRLIYFSYDVKMKEKGDIPEGYSVSREKKERFSLILESASTNQTSMYLCASWGSYNEQFFGPGTRLTVL.

This chain connects TRBV18 to TRBJ2-2; TRBD2 matches 8 bases. The CDR3 contains 15 residues. Germline V lookup: CDR1 KGHSH, CDR2 LQKENI. Losses at the gene ends were 3 bases for V and 8 bases for J; bases not matched to a gene: 8. CDR3 nucleotide sequence: TGTGCCAGCTCACCGGGGCAAGCGGGAGTAGGGGAGCTGTTTTTT. Amino acids: CASSPGQAGVGELFF. Variable domain in full (rest from reference TRBV18 and TRBJ2-2): NAGVMQNPRHLVRRRGQEARLRCSPMKGHSHVYWYRQLPEEGLKFMVYLQKENIIDESGMPKERFSAEFPKEGPSILRIQQVVRGDSAAYFCASSPGQAGVGELFFGEGSRLTVL.

The chain couples TRBV4-3 to TRBJ2-3; D unresolved. Trimming took off 4 bases at V and 4 bases at J, with 9 bases between the two ends. Germline V gene data show CDR1 as LGHNA and CDR2 as YSLEER. This CDR3 spans 13 amino acids. CDR3 sequence (DNA): TGCGCCAGCAGCCTCCTTCCAGCAGATACGCAGTATTTT. Amino acid sequence: CASSLLPADTQYF.

This clone was seen just once. The chain uses TRBV19 and TRBJ2-2, with TRBD1 identical over 7 bases. V dropped 7 bases and J dropped 2; count of bases not matched to a gene: 7. The germline V gene encodes CDR1 LNHDA and CDR2 SQIVND (reference sequence). CDR3 length: 15 amino acids. The CDR3 DNA reads TGTGCCAGTAACATCGGACAGGCAAACACCGGGGAGCTGTTTTTT. This codes for CASNIGQANTGELFF.

With respect to this clone: The same CDR3 can be traced to other DNA sequences in this sample. The chain carries TRBV5-4 and TRBJ2-5; no clear D. V was clipped by 0 bases and J by 2 bases, with 8 bases between them. CDR1 and CDR2 (germline): SGHNT, YYREEE (reference sequence). The CDR3 loop spans 14 amino acids. CDR3 in amino acids: CASSLVRSQETQYF. As DNA, the CDR3 is TGTGCCAGCAGCTTGGTTCGTTCGCAAGAGACCCAGTACTTC.

CDR3 in amino acids: CASIRAGAEAFF. CDR3 DNA: TGTGCCAGCATCAGGGCTGGAGCTGAAGCTTTCTTT. The chain uses TRBV28 and TRBJ1-1; perhaps TRBD1 as D (5 bases). CDR1 and CDR2 from the germline V gene are MDHEN and SYDVKM. This CDR3 region has 12 residues. The germline V and J ends were trimmed by 7 bases and 6 bases, with 12 bases remaining between them.

The chain is built from TRBV28 and TRBJ2-7; a possible D gene is TRBD1 (6 bases). The germline CDR1 and CDR2 sequences are MDHEN and SYDVKM. The V gene lost 2 bases and the J gene lost 7 bases, with 12 bases spanning the gap. The CDR3 loop spans 13 amino acids. This chain's CDR3 is CASSLGTPVEQYF. The CDR3 bases are TGTGCCAGCAGTTTAGGGACACCGGTGGAGCAGTACTTC.

The chain recombines TRBV5-1 with TRBJ2-3; D gene unclear. The ends were cut back, 4 bases at V and 4 bases at J, with 16 bases in the middle. There are 15 residues in the CDR3. Germline V lookup: CDR1 SGHRS, CDR2 YFSETQ. The CDR3 region is CASSPTSLSPDTQYF. The DNA for the CDR3 is TGCGCCAGCAGCCCCACCTCTCTTTCCCCAGATACGCAGTATTTT. Full variable domain (outside the CDR3, taken from reference TRBV5-1 and TRBJ2-3): KAGVTQTPRYLIKTRGQQVTLSCSPISGHRSVSWYQQTPGQGLQFLFEYFSETQRNKGNFPGRFSGRQFSNSRSEMNVSTLELGDSALYLCASSPTSLSPDTQYFGPGTRLTVL.